This TCR beta chain was recovered during a study of regulatory T cells in long-lasting Graves disease. Across the study: Duration of antithyroid drug therapy among newly diagnosed Graves' patients was under 3 months.

The time point: newly diagnosed GD, antithyroid drugs for less than 3 months. Extracted PBMC RNA gave rise to the TCR library. V was cut by 5 bases and J by 2 bases, with 12 bases left in between. This CDR3 spans 14 amino acids. Looked up from germline, CDR1 is SNHLY and CDR2 is FYNNEI. Assembly of TCR beta libraries relied on iRepertoire HTBI primers together with Arm-PCR of CDR3 regions. TCRdb analysed the multiplex PCR reads with MiXCR anew, one entry per CDR3 protein. The data show under 250,000 distinct CDR3 sequences, about 19% seen once. The sample was also reused in another study, on T cells in Graves' hyperthyroidism and ophthalmopathy.

Sample: peripheral blood mononuclear cells (PBMCs), taken at new diagnosis, from a patient treated with antithyroid drugs. The sequence derives from a woman aged 25 to 39 with Graves disease. This chain uses TRBV2 with TRBJ2-5, with D uncertain. The DNA for the CDR3 is TGTGCCAGCAGTTCCCAGGCAGTTCAAGAGACCCAGTACTTC. It is translated as CASSSQAVQETQYF.